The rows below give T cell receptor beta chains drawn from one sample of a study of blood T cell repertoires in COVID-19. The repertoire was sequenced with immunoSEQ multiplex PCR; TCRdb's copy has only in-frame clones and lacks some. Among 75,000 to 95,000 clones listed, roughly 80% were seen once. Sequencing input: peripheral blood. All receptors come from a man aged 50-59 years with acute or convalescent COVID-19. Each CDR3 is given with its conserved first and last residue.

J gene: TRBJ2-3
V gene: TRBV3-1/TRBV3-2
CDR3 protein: CASSQGGTGGVTDTQYF

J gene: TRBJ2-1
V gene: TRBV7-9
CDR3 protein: CASSPSGSYNEQFF

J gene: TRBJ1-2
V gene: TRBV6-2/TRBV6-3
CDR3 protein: CASSRTGDYGYTF

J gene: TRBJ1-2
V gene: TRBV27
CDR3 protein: CASSTNINYGYTF

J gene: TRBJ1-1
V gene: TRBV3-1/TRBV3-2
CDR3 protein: CASSQESGNTEAFF

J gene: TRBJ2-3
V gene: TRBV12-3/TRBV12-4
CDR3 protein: CASSPSSTDTQYF

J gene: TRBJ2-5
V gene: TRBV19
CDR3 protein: CASSKILTETQYF

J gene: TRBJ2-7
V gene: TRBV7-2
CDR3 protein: CASSLETGGSYEQYF

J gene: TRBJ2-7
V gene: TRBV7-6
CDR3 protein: CASSLDGGFSYEQYF

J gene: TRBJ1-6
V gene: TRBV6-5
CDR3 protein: CASSYSSNSNSPLHF

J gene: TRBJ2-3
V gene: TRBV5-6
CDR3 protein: CASSFFLGQSTDTQYF

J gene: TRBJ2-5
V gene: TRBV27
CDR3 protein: CASRTSGQETQYF

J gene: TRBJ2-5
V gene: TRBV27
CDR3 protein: CASSLEEGETQYF

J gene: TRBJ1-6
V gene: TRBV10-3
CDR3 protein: CAISGAVDSPLHF

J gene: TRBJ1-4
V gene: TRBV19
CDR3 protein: CASTLDRGVEKLFF

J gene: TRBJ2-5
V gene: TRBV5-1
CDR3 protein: CASSETGGAETQYF

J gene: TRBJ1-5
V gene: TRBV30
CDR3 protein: CAWSPPSVQPQHF

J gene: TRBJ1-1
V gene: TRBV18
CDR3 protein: CASSSDSMNTEAFF

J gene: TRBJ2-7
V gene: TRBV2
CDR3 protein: CASLEVGLTYEQYF

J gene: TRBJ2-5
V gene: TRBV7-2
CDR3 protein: CASSQLRGEAGAFEGTQYF

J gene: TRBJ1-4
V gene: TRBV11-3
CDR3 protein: CASSPEETNEKLFF

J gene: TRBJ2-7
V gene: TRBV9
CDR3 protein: CASSVATGAYEQYF

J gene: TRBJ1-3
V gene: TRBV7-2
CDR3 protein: CASSPSGNTIYF

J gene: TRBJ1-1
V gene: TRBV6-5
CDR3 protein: CASSYYPDKGAFF

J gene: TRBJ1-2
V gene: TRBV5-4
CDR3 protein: CASSFDSYGYTF

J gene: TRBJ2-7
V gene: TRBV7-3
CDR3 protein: CASSLGAAGGTYEQYF

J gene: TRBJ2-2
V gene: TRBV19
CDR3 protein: CASRFVNTGELFF

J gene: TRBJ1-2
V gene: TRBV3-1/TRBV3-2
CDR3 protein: CASSQGQRDRAADNYGYTF

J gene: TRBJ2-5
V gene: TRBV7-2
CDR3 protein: CASSLGTSQPQETQYF

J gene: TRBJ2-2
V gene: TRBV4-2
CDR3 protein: CASSQDLGGGLHGELFF

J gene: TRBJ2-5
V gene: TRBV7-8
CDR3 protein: CASSLALPGTTLMQTQYF

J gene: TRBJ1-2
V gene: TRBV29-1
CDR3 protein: CSGGPSGGYGYTF

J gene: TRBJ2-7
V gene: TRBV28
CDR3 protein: CASSFSSGASYEQYF

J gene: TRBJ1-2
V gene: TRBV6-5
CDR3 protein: CASSRPGQGSSYTF

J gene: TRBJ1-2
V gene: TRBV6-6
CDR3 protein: CATEDRVGYGYTF

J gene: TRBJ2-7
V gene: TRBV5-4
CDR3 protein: CASSLGSGGLYEQYF

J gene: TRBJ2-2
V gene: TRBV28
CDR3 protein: CASSFGVGQGIGELFF

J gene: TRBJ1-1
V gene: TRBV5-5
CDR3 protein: CASSLAVPGMNTEAFF

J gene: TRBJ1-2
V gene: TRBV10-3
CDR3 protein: CAIIRGPGEGYTF

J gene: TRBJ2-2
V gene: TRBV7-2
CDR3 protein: CASSLEVLGPGELFF

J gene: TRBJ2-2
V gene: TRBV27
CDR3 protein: CASSQGTDGGELFF

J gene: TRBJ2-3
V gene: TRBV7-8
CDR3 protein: CASSYIGTSGDTQYF

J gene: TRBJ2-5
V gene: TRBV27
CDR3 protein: CASSLRTGFETQYF

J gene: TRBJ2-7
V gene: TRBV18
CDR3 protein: CASSRDRGSEQYF

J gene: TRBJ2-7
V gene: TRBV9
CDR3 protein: CASSPTSGGYYEQYF

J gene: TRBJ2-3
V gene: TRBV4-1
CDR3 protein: CASSQESLRPTSTDTQYF

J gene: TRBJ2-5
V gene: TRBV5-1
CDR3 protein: CASSIGTDPSGHETQYF